What follows are 31 T cell receptor beta chains derived from one specimen sequenced in a study of CD8 T cells in ankylosing spondylitis. In TCRdb, the 5' RACE reads were re-called with MiXCR into one record per CDR3 protein. Of under 300,000 distinct CDR3 sequences detected, about 11% appear once; the ten largest clones hold less than 7%. The sample comprised blood, either unsorted or a sorted T cell fraction (not recorded which). The receptors come from a male donor with ankylosing spondylitis or in good health (not recorded which).

The genes are TRBV20-1 and TRBJ1-5, with D perhaps TRBD1 (5 bases). This CDR3 has 14 amino acids. Germline values: CDR1 DFQATT, CDR2 SNEGSKA (reference sequence). V was trimmed by 4 bases and J by 5 bases, leaving 15 bases between them. The CDR3 region has the DNA TGCAGTGCTAAGGGATCCGGGGGGTATCAGCCCCAGCATTTT. This gives the protein CSAKGSGGYQPQHF.

This clonotype was detected ten times or more. This chain uses TRBV13 with TRBJ2-2, with 9 bases fitting TRBD2. The CDR3 runs 16 residues. Germline CDR1 is PRHDT and CDR2 is FYEKMQ (reference sequence). V was pared by 4 bases and J by 1 base, with 4 bases of the junction left unmatched. The CDR3 region is CASSWGLAENTGELFF. For the CDR3, the DNA is TGTGCCAGCAGCTGGGGACTAGCAGAGAACACCGGGGAGCTGTTTTTT. Using reference TRBV13 and TRBJ2-2 for the parts outside the CDR3, the full variable domain is AAGVIQSPRHLIKEKRETATLKCYPIPRHDTVYWYQQGPGQDPQFLISFYEKMQSDKGSIPDRFSAQQFSDYHSELNMSSLELGDSALYFCASSWGLAENTGELFFGEGSRLTVL.

The sample holds many counts of this clonotype. The chain combines TRBV10-3 with TRBJ2-1; a possible D gene is TRBD2 (5 bases). V lost 9 bases to trimming and J lost 2 bases, with 14 bases between them. The CDR3 spans 14 residues. CDR1 ENHRY and CDR2 SYGVKD come from the germline V gene. The DNA for the CDR3 is TGTGCCATATCCTCGGACTGGGCCTACAATGAGCAGTTCTTC. Its protein product is CAISSDWAYNEQFF.

This clonotype was picked up many times. This chain links TRBV9 with TRBJ2-7, with D possibly matching TRBD2 (5 bases). Germline V gene lookup returns CDR1 SGDLS and CDR2 YYNGEE. CDR3 length: 17 residues. V was cut by 0 bases and J by 2 bases, with 18 bases left in between. This chain's CDR3 is CASSVVAPDSVTYEQYF. CDR3 in DNA: TGTGCCAGCAGCGTAGTCGCCCCGGACTCTGTCACCTACGAGCAGTACTTC. The variable domain in full, completed from reference TRBV9 and TRBJ2-7, reads DSGVTQTPKHLITATGQRVTLRCSPRSGDLSVYWYQQSLDQGLQFLIQYYNGEERAKGNILERFSAQQFPDLHSELNLSSLELGDSALYFCASSVVAPDSVTYEQYFGPGTRLTVT.

In this sample, this clonotype turned up a few times. The V call is TRBV18, the J call TRBJ2-6, with 7 bases matching TRBD1. Germline V CDR1 and CDR2: KGHSH, LQKENI. With V trimmed by 1 base and J by 4 bases, 4 bases remained unmatched. The CDR3 is 16 amino acids. CDR3 in DNA: TGTGCCAGCTCACCACGACAGGGCTCAGGGGCCAACGTCCTGACTTTC. As protein: CASSPRQGSGANVLTF.

This clonotype turned up a few times. The chain uses TRBV7-2 and TRBJ2-1; 8 nucleotides align to TRBD1. V shed 5 bases and J 7 bases; nucleotides not matched to a gene: 7. CDR1 is SGHTA, CDR2 FQGNSA, per germline. The CDR3 has 14 residues. As DNA, the CDR3 is TGTGCCAGCAGCCTAACAGGGGGGCTGAATGAGCAGTTCTTC. This gives the protein CASSLTGGLNEQFF.

This clonotype was observed many times. This sequence joins TRBV12-3 or TRBV12-4 and TRBJ2-2; unclear D gene. V was trimmed by 0 bases and J by 4 bases, leaving 9 bases between them. This CDR3 region has 15 residues. CDR3 bases: TGTGCCAGCAGTTTAGCGGGATGGAGCACCGGGGAGCTGTTTTTT. Its protein product is CASSLAGWSTGELFF.

This clonotype was detected ten times or more. This sequence joins TRBV4-1 and TRBJ1-4, with TRBD1 matching 8 bases. The CDR3 totals 14 residues. Per the germline V gene, CDR1 is MGHRA and CDR2 is YSYEKL. Trimming removed 3 bases from V and 6 bases from J; junction bases left unmatched: 3. DNA for the CDR3: TGCGCCAGCAGCCAGGCGGACAGGGATGAAAAACTGTTTTTT. As protein: CASSQADRDEKLFF.

This clonotype appeared many times. The chain carries TRBV5-1 and TRBJ2-1; D could derive from TRBD1 or TRBD2 (5 bases each). V was cut by 2 bases and J by 2 bases, with 11 bases left in between. CDR1 and CDR2 from the germline V gene are SGHRS and YFSETQ. The CDR3 is made up of 15 amino acids. The CDR3 spells CASSFGTATYNEQFF. Written as DNA, the CDR3 is TGCGCCAGCAGCTTCGGGACGGCTACCTACAATGAGCAGTTCTTC.

In the case of this clonotype: A single base separates this from a much larger clone, so it may be a read error. The V and J genes are TRBV6-5 and TRBJ2-5, with 7 bases fitting TRBD1. The CDR3 is 17 residues long. Germline CDR1 and CDR2: MNHEY and SVGAGI. Unmatched junction bases numbered 11, after V lost 4 bases and J lost 0 bases. CDR3 DNA sequence: TGTGCCAGCAGTTCACAAACCGGGACAGATTACCAAGAGACCCAGTACTTC. This encodes CASSSQTGTDYQETQYF.

This clonotype has a count of ten or more. V and J are TRBV3-1 and TRBJ2-3; D is perhaps TRBD2 (5 bases). Germline CDR1 reads LGHDT; CDR2 reads YNNKEL (reference sequence). The CDR3 is 14 amino acids. Trimming took off 4 bases at V and 3 bases at J, with 11 bases between the two ends. The CDR3 loop is CASSPGSNTDTQYF. In nucleotides, the CDR3 is TGTGCCAGCAGCCCGGGGAGTAATACAGATACGCAGTATTTT.

The table lists this clonotype with a few counts. CDR3 protein: CASSLEGGRREQFF. The CDR3 nucleotides read TGTGCCAGCAGCTTAGAGGGGGGAAGGCGTGAGCAGTTCTTC. V is TRBV7-8 and J is TRBJ2-1; D could derive from TRBD1 or TRBD2 (6 bases each). CDR3 length equals 14 residues. The V and J ends lost 1 base and 9 bases respectively, with 13 bases between them. Germline V lookup: CDR1 SGHVS, CDR2 FQNEAQ.

This clonotype came up a few times. This rearrangement joins TRBV5-1 to TRBJ2-3; D might be TRBD2 (5 bases). CDR3 length: 15 amino acids. Trimming took 2 bases from V and 4 from J, leaving 14 bases between them. CDR1 and CDR2 from the germline V gene are SGHRS and YFSETQ. The CDR3 spells CASSFQRVEADTQYF. The CDR3 bases are TGCGCCAGCAGCTTCCAGAGGGTTGAGGCAGATACGCAGTATTTT. Full variable domain (outside the CDR3, taken from reference TRBV5-1 and TRBJ2-3): KAGVTQTPRYLIKTRGQQVTLSCSPISGHRSVSWYQQTPGQGLQFLFEYFSETQRNKGNFPGRFSGRQFSNSRSEMNVSTLELGDSALYLCASSFQRVEADTQYFGPGTRLTVL.

This clonotype has a count of ten or more. This chain uses TRBV19 with TRBJ2-2; 7 nucleotides align to TRBD2. The V gene end was trimmed by 6 bases and the J gene end by 5 bases; junction bases not matched to a gene: 9. The germline CDR1 and CDR2 sequences are LNHDA and SQIVND (reference sequence). The CDR3 sequence is 15 residues long. CDR3 DNA sequence: TGTGCCAGTAGCGCGGGAGAGAGAGAAACCGGGGAGCTGTTTTTT. Translating gives CASSAGERETGELFF.

Only a few counts were recorded for this clonotype. V and J are TRBV19 and TRBJ1-5; D uncertain. Germline V gives CDR1 LNHDA, CDR2 SQIVND (reference sequence). V was trimmed by 2 bases and J by 4 bases, leaving 12 bases between them. The CDR3 loop spans 15 amino acids. The CDR3 region is CASSIRGEPNQPQHF. Written as DNA, the CDR3 is TGTGCCAGTAGTATACGTGGAGAACCAAATCAGCCCCAGCATTTT.

This clonotype appeared many times. The chain links TRBV5-1 to TRBJ1-1, with a possible D match to TRBD1 (5 bases). Trimming shortened V by 6 bases and J by 5 bases, and 20 bases separated the two germline ends. This CDR3 region has 15 residues. CDR1 is SGHRS, CDR2 YFSETQ, per germline. For the CDR3, the DNA is TGCGCCAGCATACCCTCCCCGGGGCATAGGACTGAAGCTTTCTTT. As protein: CASIPSPGHRTEAFF.

Only a few counts were recorded for this clonotype. The chain has TRBV29-1 and TRBJ2-7; D is perhaps TRBD2 (6 bases). V dropped 2 bases and J dropped 4 bases, with 9 bases sitting between them. Germline V CDR1 and CDR2: SQVTM, ANQGSEA. The length of the CDR3 is 12 residues. In nucleotides, the CDR3 is TGCAGCGTTGAATTAGCGGATTACGAGCAGTACTTC. Amino acids: CSVELADYEQYF.

In its sample, this clonotype was seen a few times. The gene calls are TRBV12-3 or TRBV12-4 and TRBJ2-7, with D unresolved. This CDR3 has 12 residues. V shed 2 bases and J shed 5 bases, with 7 bases lying between them. CDR3 nucleotide sequence: TGTGCCAGCAGTTTAATTGGTCACGAGCAGTACTTC. Its translation: CASSLIGHEQYF.

This clonotype has ten or more counts. This chain links TRBV6-5 with TRBJ2-7; D uncertain. The V end lost 3 bases, the J end lost 0 bases, and 9 bases lay between the germline ends. CDR1 is MNHEY and CDR2 is SVGAGI in the germline V gene. The CDR3 is made up of 14 amino acids. The CDR3 reads CASSYRSVSYEQYF. The CDR3 bases are TGTGCCAGCAGTTATCGATCAGTCTCCTACGAGCAGTACTTC.

In this sample, this clonotype turned up a few times. This chain connects TRBV2 to TRBJ2-3; TRBD1 is a possible D gene (6 bases). CDR1 SNHLY and CDR2 FYNNEI come from the germline V gene. V dropped 5 bases and J dropped 4 bases, with 13 bases sitting between them. This CDR3 is 14 amino acids long. CDR3 amino acids: CASSQDSYSDTQYF. DNA for the CDR3: TGTGCCAGCAGTCAGGACAGCTACTCAGATACGCAGTATTTT.

This clonotype showed up many times. The chain uses TRBV4-1 and TRBJ1-1; weak D call: TRBD1 (5 bases). Germline-derived CDR1 and CDR2 are MGHRA and YSYEKL. V dropped 7 bases and J dropped 4 bases, with 16 bases sitting between them. This CDR3 has 14 residues. In DNA form, the CDR3 reads TGCGCCAGCAAAGAGGGGCAGGTCGGCACTGAAGCTTTCTTT. It specifies CASKEGQVGTEAFF.

This clonotype showed up many times. The chain links TRBV29-1 to TRBJ1-2, with unresolved D. The CDR3 covers 12 residues. The V end lost 7 bases, the J end lost 0 bases, and 9 bases lay between the germline ends. Germline lookup yields CDR1 SQVTM and CDR2 ANQGSEA. DNA of the CDR3: TGCAGCGCGCGGGAGACTAACTATGGCTACACCTTC. Residues: CSARETNYGYTF.

This clonotype was seen ten or more times. The gene calls are TRBV24-1 and TRBJ2-4; the D gene is possibly TRBD1 (6 bases). This CDR3 region has 18 residues. Germline CDR1 KGHDR, CDR2 SFDVKD. The V end lost 0 bases, the J end lost 3 bases, and 17 bases lay between the germline ends. The CDR3 loop reads CATSDLLGALNNKNIQYF. The CDR3, as DNA: TGTGCCACCAGTGATTTGTTGGGGGCCCTTAACAACAAAAACATTCAGTACTTC.

This clonotype has at least ten counts. The chain employs TRBV2 and TRBJ2-7; 7 bases line up with TRBD1. The CDR3 has 13 amino acids. The junction had 4 bases not matched to a gene; V was cut back by 6 bases and J by 2 bases. Germline CDR1 is SNHLY and CDR2 is FYNNEI. The CDR3 nucleotides read TGTGCCAGCAGCAAACAGGGGACCTACGAGCAGTACTTC. This gives the protein CASSKQGTYEQYF.

This clonotype has at least ten counts. The chain recombines TRBV7-8 with TRBJ1-2; D gene uncertain. Between the trimmed V and J ends, which lost 5 bases and 10 bases, there was a span of 17 bases. The CDR3 runs to 13 residues. CDR1 is SGHVS and CDR2 is FQNEAQ in the germline V gene. The CDR3 DNA reads as TGTGCCAGCAGCCCAGGATTTCTCTCATCCTACACCTTC. Its protein is CASSPGFLSSYTF.

This clonotype was counted ten times or more. The chain links TRBV28 to TRBJ2-4, with D possibly being TRBD1 (6 bases). Germline lookup yields CDR1 MDHEN and CDR2 SYDVKM. This CDR3 comprises 13 residues. Trimming stripped 6 bases from V and 3 bases from J, with 9 bases between. The CDR3 DNA follows: TGTGCCAGCAGGGACAGATTCAAAAACATTCAGTACTTC. Protein: CASRDRFKNIQYF. The full variable domain, completed using reference TRBV28 and TRBJ2-4, is DVKVTQSSRYLVKRTGEKVFLECVQDMDHENMFWYRQDPGLGLRLIYFSYDVKMKEKGDIPEGYSVSREKKERFSLILESASTNQTSMYLCASRDRFKNIQYFGAGTRLSVL.

This clonotype was seen many times. The chain has TRBV29-1 and TRBJ2-7, with a weak D call TRBD2 (6 bases). Germline V gene sequence: CDR1 SQVTM, CDR2 ANQGSEA. The CDR3 is 15 residues long. V lost 4 bases to trimming and J lost 1 base, with 17 bases between them. The CDR3 nucleotides read TGCAGCGTTGGGGGTAGCGGCACTTATTCCTACGAGCAGTACTTC. Its translation is CSVGGSGTYSYEQYF.

The J gene is TRBJ1-2, the V gene TRBV2; 8 nucleotides align to TRBD1. The ends lost 6 bases at V and 5 bases at J; junction bases unmatched: 8. Germline assignment: CDR1 SNHLY and CDR2 FYNNEI. This CDR3 has 14 amino acids. The CDR3 protein is CASRGRQGWYGYTF. The CDR3 DNA follows: TGTGCCAGCAGGGGACGACAGGGGTGGTATGGCTACACCTTC.

This clonotype was seen repeatedly, ten times or more. The chain carries TRBV29-1 and TRBJ2-7, with a possible D match to TRBD1 (6 bases). CDR1 is SQVTM, CDR2 ANQGSEA, per germline. With 4 bases removed from V and 0 bases from J, the gap between germline ends came to 10 bases. The CDR3 covers 13 residues. CDR3 region: CSVVRGTSYEQYF. CDR3 coding DNA: TGCAGCGTTGTCAGGGGAACCTCCTACGAGCAGTACTTC.

This clonotype was observed many times. The CDR3 DNA reads TGCGCCAGCAGACTCTATGGGGAGACCCAGTACTTC. The encoded protein is CASRLYGETQYF. The J gene is TRBJ2-5, the V gene TRBV5-1; D remains ambiguous. This CDR3 comprises 12 residues. CDR1 and CDR2 from the germline V gene are SGHRS and YFSETQ. Trimming left V 5 bases short and J 5 bases short, with 10 bases between.

This clonotype was seen a handful of times. The V call is TRBV21-1, the J call TRBJ2-4; the D call TRBD1 from the table was never checked on the DNA. TRBV21-1 has pseudogene status. This CDR3 comprises 18 residues. Here the CDR3 DNA reads TGTGCCAGCAGCAACGCCGACAGGGTTTCCTTAGCCAAAAACATTCAGTACTTC. It encodes CASSNADRVSLAKNIQYF.